This TCR beta chain derives from a study of blood T cells in healthy people across ages. Sample-barcoded 5' priming and a J-beta primer mix drove a second PCR of 7 to 11 cycles. TCRdb passed the 5' RACE reads through MiXCR, listing each CDR3 protein once. The sample has more than 500,000 distinct CDR3 sequences; roughly a quarter are singletons. This clonotype was seen a handful of times. The length of the CDR3 is 16 residues. Germline V gene lookup returns CDR1 SEHNR and CDR2 FQNEAQ (reference sequence). Trimming removed 1 base from V and 3 bases from J, with 15 bases in between. The V and J genes are TRBV7-9 and TRBJ2-5, with a tentative D call TRBD2 (6 bases). The sequence derives from a woman in her seventies in good health. The sample comprised blood. The CDR3 loop reads CASSLGVIAVEETQYF. The DNA of the CDR3 is TGTGCCAGCAGCTTAGGGGTAATAGCGGTTGAAGAGACCCAGTACTTC. Based on the CDR3 plus reference TRBV7-9 and TRBJ2-5, the full variable domain is DTGVSQNPRHKITKRGQNVTFRCDPISEHNRLYWYRQTLGQGPEFLTYFQNEAQLEKSRLLSDRFSAERPKGSFSTLEIQRTEQGDSAMYLCASSLGVIAVEETQYFGPGTRLLVL.